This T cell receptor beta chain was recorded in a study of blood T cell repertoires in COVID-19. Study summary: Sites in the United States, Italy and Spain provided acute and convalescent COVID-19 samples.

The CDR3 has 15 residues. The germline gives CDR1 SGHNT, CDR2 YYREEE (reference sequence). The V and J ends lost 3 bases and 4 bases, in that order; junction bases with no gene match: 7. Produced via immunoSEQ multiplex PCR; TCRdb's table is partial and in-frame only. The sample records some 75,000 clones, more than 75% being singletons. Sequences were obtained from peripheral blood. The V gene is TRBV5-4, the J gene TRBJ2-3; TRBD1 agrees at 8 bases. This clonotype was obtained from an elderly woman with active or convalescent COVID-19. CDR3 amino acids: CASSSGQGRPDTQYF. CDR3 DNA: TGTGCCAGCAGCTCTGGACAGGGTAGGCCAGATACGCAGTATTTT.